This TCR beta chain was recovered during a study of T cells after yellow fever vaccination. This CDR3 has 14 amino acids. V lost 6 bases and J 4 bases, leaving 12 bases between the germline ends. CDR1 is LNHNV, CDR2 YYDKDF, per germline (reference sequence). MiXCR, run by TCRdb on the 5' RACE reads, gives a single entry per CDR3 protein. The sample has some 160,000 distinct CDR3 sequences, about a tenth seen once. The study, taken as a whole, reports: The presence of abundant clonotypes contaminating from the bulk population was possible in FACS-sorted repertoires.

With respect to this clonotype: No antigen is known for it.

The chain uses TRBV15 and TRBJ2-2; weak D call: TRBD1 (5 bases). The sequence was collected from a man aged 18 to 29 who received the YFV17D yellow fever vaccine. Sequences were derived from CD8+ T cells sorted from PBMCs, sampled 45 days after the yellow fever booster vaccination. In DNA form, the CDR3 reads TGTGCCACCAGTCCCGGACAACTCACCGGGGAGCTGTTTTTT. Its translation is CATSPGQLTGELFF.